This T cell receptor (beta chain) originates from a study of shared clonotypes between healthy human individuals. Every contributor of samples was a Caucasian grown-up residing in Nashville, Tennessee. Only in-frame clones appear in the TCRdb table, and some are missing; sequencing was by immunoSEQ multiplex PCR. This sample has more than 2,000,000 clones, with just over 90% found just once. Germline CDR1 and CDR2: ENHRY and SYGVKD. V was trimmed by 0 bases and J by 3 bases, leaving 10 bases between them. The CDR3 consists of 15 residues. The chain recombines TRBV10-3 with TRBJ2-3; D call uncertain. Input material: naive CD4+ T cells sorted from blood. Subset reported: CD45RA+ positively selected. The sequence came from a man aged 18 to 35 in good health. The CDR3 DNA sequence: TGTGCCATCAGTGAGTCCCAGGTGGAGACAGATACGCAGTATTTT. This gives the protein CAISESQVETDTQYF.